The 25 T cell receptor beta chains given below trace back to one sample, sequenced in a study of shared clonotypes between healthy human individuals. Assay: immunoSEQ multiplex PCR; the TCRdb copy retains only in-frame clones and omits some. Altogether 2 million to 2.5 million clones are present, 90% to 95% being singletons, with the ten largest covering under 0.15%. Material: naive CD4+ T cells sorted from blood. Subset of the sample: CD45RA+ positively selected. Source of these receptors: a young man in good health.

The V and J genes are TRBV5-4 and TRBJ1-2; D uncertain. Germline lookup yields CDR1 SGHNT and CDR2 YYREEE (reference sequence). The CDR3 spans 12 residues. V lost 2 bases and J 3 bases, leaving 5 bases between the germline ends. CDR3 DNA: TGTGCCAGCAGCTTCGGGGACTATGGCTACACCTTC. This encodes CASSFGDYGYTF.

This clone was counted once. The sample holds other DNA sequences that translate to the same CDR3. The chain joins TRBV28 to TRBJ2-3; D is undetermined. The CDR3 extends over 12 amino acids. Trimming took 2 bases from V and 6 from J, leaving 6 bases between them. Per the germline V gene, CDR1 is MDHEN and CDR2 is SYDVKM. For the CDR3, the DNA is TGTGCCAGCAGTTTAAGACGCGATACGCAGTATTTT. Its protein product is CASSLRRDTQYF.

The V call is TRBV6-4, the J call TRBJ2-1, with 10 bases matching TRBD2. Germline CDR1 reads MRHNA; CDR2 reads SNTAGT. Trimming took 3 bases from V and 4 from J; bases not matched to a gene: 0. The CDR3 spans 14 residues. This chain's CDR3 is CASSETSGYNEQFF. The CDR3 DNA reads TGTGCCAGCAGTGAGACTAGCGGGTACAATGAGCAGTTCTTC.

V and J are TRBV5-1 and TRBJ2-7; D remains unclear. Trimming pared 0 bases from V and 2 bases from J, leaving 18 bases between. The length of the CDR3 is 17 residues. Per germline, CDR1 SGHRS and CDR2 YFSETQ. CDR3 nucleotide sequence: TGCGCCAGCAGCTTGGACCCGTCTCCCCAGGCCGCCTACGAGCAGTACTTC. Protein: CASSLDPSPQAAYEQYF. The complete variable domain, with remaining parts taken from reference TRBV5-1 and TRBJ2-7, reads KAGVTQTPRYLIKTRGQQVTLSCSPISGHRSVSWYQQTPGQGLQFLFEYFSETQRNKGNFPGRFSGRQFSNSRSEMNVSTLELGDSALYLCASSLDPSPQAAYEQYFGPGTRLTVT.

This clone appeared a single time. The genes are TRBV27 and TRBJ1-1, with D hard to call. Germline V CDR1 and CDR2: MNHEY, SMNVEV (reference sequence). V was pared by 10 bases and J by 0 bases, with 18 bases between. This CDR3 contains 15 residues. The CDR3 reads CATVPAGPVNTEAFF. For the CDR3, the DNA is TGTGCCACCGTCCCCGCCGGGCCAGTGAACACTGAAGCTTTCTTT.

This rearrangement joins TRBV29-1 to TRBJ2-1; TRBD1 matches 10 bases. V lost 4 bases, J lost 5 bases, and 11 bases stayed unmatched. This CDR3 has 16 residues. CDR1 and CDR2 (germline): SQVTM, ANQGSEA. CDR3 in DNA: TGCAGCGTTGGTGATCGGGGACAGGGGCCCAACAATGAGCAGTTCTTC. Its translation: CSVGDRGQGPNNEQFF.

V usage is TRBV27 and J usage is TRBJ1-6, with D unclear. Germline V CDR1 and CDR2: MNHEY, SMNVEV (reference sequence). V was trimmed by 3 bases and J by 9 bases, leaving 12 bases between them. The CDR3 length is 14 residues. The CDR3 bases are TGTGCCAGCAGTTTCTCGGGGTTAGGTTCACCCCTCCACTTT. It is translated as CASSFSGLGSPLHF.

This chain's CDR3 is CASSARDKGFKDTQYF. The CDR3 region has the DNA TGTGCCAGCAGCGCCCGGGACAAAGGGTTCAAGGATACGCAGTATTTT. The chain carries TRBV2 and TRBJ2-3, with a possible D match to TRBD1 (6 bases). The length of the CDR3 is 16 residues. Trimming took off 6 bases at V and 6 bases at J, with 22 bases between the two ends. Germline CDR1 reads SNHLY; CDR2 reads FYNNEI.

V is TRBV6-1 and J is TRBJ1-2; TRBD1 is a possible D gene (6 bases). The CDR3 consists of 13 residues. V lost 10 bases and J lost 5, with 17 bases in between. Germline V CDR1 and CDR2: MNHNS, SASEGT. CDR3 sequence: CATKTEGGYGYTF. The CDR3 bases are TGTGCCACTAAGACAGAGGGGGGATATGGCTACACCTTC.

The V call is TRBV5-1, the J call TRBJ2-1; TRBD2 is a possible D gene (6 bases). This CDR3 contains 16 residues. In germline, CDR1 is SGHRS, CDR2 YFSETQ. Trimming pared 4 bases from V and 1 base from J, leaving 15 bases between. CDR3 residues: CASSLLGGPSYNEQFF. The DNA for the CDR3 is TGCGCCAGCAGCCTTCTGGGGGGACCTTCCTACAATGAGCAGTTCTTC.

Note on this clone: Other DNA sequences in the same sample also yield this CDR3. This chain uses TRBV6-1 with TRBJ2-1; D remains unclear. V shed 4 bases and J shed 9 bases, with 7 bases lying between them. The CDR3 has 11 amino acids. CDR1 is MNHNS, CDR2 SASEGT, per germline. The CDR3 loop is CASSGLAEQFF. In DNA form, the CDR3 reads TGTGCCAGCAGTGGGCTGGCTGAGCAGTTCTTC.

The chain recombines TRBV30 with TRBJ2-7; 9 nucleotides align to TRBD1. Germline lookup yields CDR1 GTSNPN and CDR2 SVGIG (reference sequence). CDR3 length equals 17 residues. The V and J ends lost 0 bases and 3 bases, in that order; junction bases with no gene match: 12. CDR3 DNA sequence: TGTGCCTGGAGTGTACTATTAAGGGACAGGGTAATCTACGAGCAGTACTTC. Residues: CAWSVLLRDRVIYEQYF.

This chain links TRBV4-3 with TRBJ1-6; D is undetermined. Trimming shortened V by 0 bases and J by 0 bases, and 9 bases separated the two germline ends. Germline loops: CDR1 LGHNA, CDR2 YSLEER. The length of the CDR3 is 17 residues. CDR3 in amino acids: CASSQDLLGSYNSPLHF. CDR3 DNA sequence: TGCGCCAGCAGCCAAGATCTTCTGGGCTCCTATAATTCACCCCTCCACTTT.

V usage is TRBV28 and J usage is TRBJ2-6; no clear D. There are 15 residues in the CDR3. The germline gives CDR1 MDHEN, CDR2 SYDVKM. Trimming took off 2 bases at V and 4 bases at J, with 9 bases between the two ends. The CDR3 region has the DNA TGTGCCAGCAGTTTAGTGGCTTCCGGGGCCAACGTCCTGACTTTC. Residues: CASSLVASGANVLTF. Full variable domain (missing parts from reference TRBV28 and TRBJ2-6): DVKVTQSSRYLVKRTGEKVFLECVQDMDHENMFWYRQDPGLGLRLIYFSYDVKMKEKGDIPEGYSVSREKKERFSLILESASTNQTSMYLCASSLVASGANVLTFGAGSRLTVL.

As to this clone: A much larger clone differs from this one at a single base, so this may be a read error. This chain connects TRBV13 to TRBJ2-7; unclear D gene. This CDR3 contains 11 residues. Germline CDR1 is PRHDT and CDR2 is FYEKMQ (reference sequence). V dropped 1 base and J dropped 6 bases, with 4 bases sitting between them. The CDR3 here is CASSLEGEQYF. Written as DNA, the CDR3 is TGTGCCAGCAGCTTAGAGGGCGAGCAGTACTTC.

This clone was counted once. The rearrangement uses TRBV5-1 and TRBJ2-7; perhaps TRBD1 as D (6 bases). V was trimmed by 3 bases and J by 1 base, leaving 17 bases between them. This CDR3 spans 16 amino acids. Germline V CDR1 and CDR2: SGHRS, YFSETQ. The CDR3 nucleotides are TGCGCCAGCAGCTCGGTTCCGACAGGAGAATCCTACGAGCAGTACTTC. The encoded protein is CASSSVPTGESYEQYF.

About this clone itself: Other nucleotide sequences from this sample produce the same CDR3. The chain employs TRBV5-1 and TRBJ1-1, with D tentatively TRBD1 (5 bases). The CDR3 is 14 residues long. CDR1 is SGHRS, CDR2 YFSETQ, per germline. V dropped 4 bases and J dropped 2 bases, with 12 bases sitting between them. The CDR3 DNA follows: TGCGCCAGCAGCCCCCTCCGGGGCAACACTGAAGCTTTCTTT. Translated, it gives CASSPLRGNTEAFF.

The chain couples TRBV30 to TRBJ1-2, with 7 positions matching TRBD1. The junction had 16 bases not matched to a gene; V was cut back by 3 bases and J by 6 bases. CDR3 size: 16 residues. The germline CDR1 and CDR2 sequences are GTSNPN and SVGIG (reference sequence). CDR3 DNA sequence: TGTGCCTGGAGCGCTAAGGGTCTGACAGGGAGCGATGGCTACACCTTC. As protein: CAWSAKGLTGSDGYTF.

The chain uses TRBV5-4 and TRBJ2-5, with 7 bases identical to TRBD1. The CDR3 is made up of 13 amino acids. Germline-derived CDR1 and CDR2 are SGHNT and YYREEE (reference sequence). With 4 bases clipped from V and 1 base from J, the junction kept 1 base outside the gene matches. The CDR3 sequence: CASSGDSQETQYF. CDR3 sequence (DNA): TGTGCCAGCAGCGGGGACAGCCAAGAGACCCAGTACTTC. The full variable domain, in which reference TRBV5-4 and TRBJ2-5 provide the parts outside the CDR3, is ETGVTQSPTHLIKTRGQQVTLRCSSQSGHNTVSWYQQALGQGPQFIFQYYREEENGRGNFPPRFSGLQFPNYSSELNVNALELDDSALYLCASSGDSQETQYFGPGTRLLVL.

This clone was recorded only once. The genes are TRBV19 and TRBJ2-1; possible D gene TRBD1, 5 bases. Germline V lookup: CDR1 LNHDA, CDR2 SQIVND (reference sequence). The CDR3 length is 15 residues. V lost 5 bases, J lost 0 bases, and 11 bases lay in between. CDR3 nucleotides: TGTGCCAGTAGTCGACAGATGAGCTCCTACAATGAGCAGTTCTTC. Residues: CASSRQMSSYNEQFF.

The rearrangement joins TRBV6-6 to TRBJ2-7; TRBD2 might be the D (6 bases). CDR1 is MNHNY, CDR2 SVGAGI, per germline (reference sequence). Trimming pared 7 bases from V and 3 bases from J, leaving 10 bases between. The length of the CDR3 is 12 residues. The CDR3: CASTGDYYEQYF. For the CDR3, the DNA is TGTGCCAGCACGGGGGATTACTACGAGCAGTACTTC.

The chain is built from TRBV6-1 and TRBJ2-7; a possible D gene is TRBD1 (5 bases). The CDR3 loop spans 15 amino acids. Germline loops: CDR1 MNHNS, CDR2 SASEGT. V lost 4 bases, J lost 0 bases, and 13 bases lay in between. CDR3 amino acids: CASSVLGRASYEQYF. Written as DNA, the CDR3 is TGTGCCAGCAGTGTTCTGGGCAGGGCCTCCTACGAGCAGTACTTC.

J is TRBJ2-2 and V is TRBV5-4; TRBD2 aligns across 13 bases. The CDR3 extends over 16 amino acids. Trimming at V came to 5 bases and at J to 5 bases, leaving 6 bases not matched to a gene. The germline gives CDR1 SGHNT, CDR2 YYREEE (reference sequence). The CDR3 sequence is CASSLRTSGRTGELFF. The CDR3 DNA reads as TGTGCCAGCAGTTTACGGACTAGCGGGAGAACCGGGGAGCTGTTTTTT.

Turning to this clone: Other DNA sequences from this sample encode an identical CDR3 as well. The rearrangement joins TRBV28 to TRBJ1-5; D is unresolved. The CDR3 length is 11 residues. Germline loops: CDR1 MDHEN, CDR2 SYDVKM. The V end lost 2 bases, the J end lost 7 bases, and 3 bases lay between the germline ends. CDR3 loop: CASSLEQPQHF. The CDR3 DNA reads as TGTGCCAGCAGTTTAGAGCAGCCCCAGCATTTT.

CDR3 loop: CASSPGQGRGYTF. The CDR3 bases are TGTGCCAGCAGCCCTGGACAGGGCCGGGGCTACACCTTC. The chain couples TRBV7-2 to TRBJ1-2; 8 bases line up with TRBD1. Germline V gives CDR1 SGHTA, CDR2 FQGNSA. V gave up 5 bases and J gave up 8 bases; unmatched junction bases: 7. This CDR3 spans 13 amino acids.